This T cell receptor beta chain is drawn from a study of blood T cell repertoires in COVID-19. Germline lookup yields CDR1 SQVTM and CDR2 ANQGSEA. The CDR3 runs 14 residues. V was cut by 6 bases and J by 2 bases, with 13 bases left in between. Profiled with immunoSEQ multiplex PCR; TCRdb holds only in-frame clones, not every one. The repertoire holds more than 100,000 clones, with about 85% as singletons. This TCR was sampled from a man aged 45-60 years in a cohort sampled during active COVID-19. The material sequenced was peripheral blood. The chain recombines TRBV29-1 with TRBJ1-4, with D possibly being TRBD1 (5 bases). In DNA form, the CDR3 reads TGCAGCGTAGCAAGGGGATCCACTAATGAAAAACTGTTTTTT. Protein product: CSVARGSTNEKLFF. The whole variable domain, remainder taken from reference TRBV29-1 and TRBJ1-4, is SAVISQKPSRDICQRGTSLTIQCQVDSQVTMMFWYRQQPGQSLTLIATANQGSEATYESGFVIDKFPISRPNLTFSTLTVSNMSPEDSSIYLCSVARGSTNEKLFFGSGTQLSVL.